This T cell receptor (beta chain) was sequenced in a study of T-cell reconstitution after alpha-beta-depleted transplantation in children. Study-wide results and limits: At one year after transplant, newly produced T cells mostly accounted for T-cell counts and diversity.

The V and J ends lost 0 bases and 1 base respectively, with 7 bases between them. The V gene's germline CDR1 is SGHDN and CDR2 FVKESK. This CDR3 region has 14 residues. This clonotype was recorded at least ten times. Antigen unknown. It was with unique molecular identifiers that the TCRbeta library was prepared. TCRdb processed the PCR reads anew with MiXCR; each CDR3 protein has one entry. Here the sample spans roughly 300,000 distinct CDR3 sequences, approximately 10% being singletons. This TCR was recovered from a male patient between 2 and 15 years old who had a stem cell transplant for chronic granulomatous disease, so the T cells may come from the graft donor. The J gene is TRBJ2-7, the V gene TRBV14, with unresolved D. This specimen consisted of peripheral blood, obtained 180 days after TCRalphabeta/CD19-depleted stem cell transplant. The CDR3 coding sequence is TGTGCCAGCAGCCAAGAGACGGTTTCCTACGAGCAGTACTTC. Residues: CASSQETVSYEQYF.